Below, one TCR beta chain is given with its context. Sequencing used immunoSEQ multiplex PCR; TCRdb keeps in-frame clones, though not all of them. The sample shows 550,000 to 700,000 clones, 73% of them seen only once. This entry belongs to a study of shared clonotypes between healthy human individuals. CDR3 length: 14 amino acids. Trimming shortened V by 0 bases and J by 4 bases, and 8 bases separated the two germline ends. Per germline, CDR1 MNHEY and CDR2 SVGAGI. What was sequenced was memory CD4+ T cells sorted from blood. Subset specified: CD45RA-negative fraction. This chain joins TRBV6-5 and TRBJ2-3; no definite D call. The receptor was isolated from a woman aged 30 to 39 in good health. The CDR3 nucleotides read TGTGCCAGCAGTTACTCGAAGGTCTCAGATACGCAGTATTTT. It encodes CASSYSKVSDTQYF.